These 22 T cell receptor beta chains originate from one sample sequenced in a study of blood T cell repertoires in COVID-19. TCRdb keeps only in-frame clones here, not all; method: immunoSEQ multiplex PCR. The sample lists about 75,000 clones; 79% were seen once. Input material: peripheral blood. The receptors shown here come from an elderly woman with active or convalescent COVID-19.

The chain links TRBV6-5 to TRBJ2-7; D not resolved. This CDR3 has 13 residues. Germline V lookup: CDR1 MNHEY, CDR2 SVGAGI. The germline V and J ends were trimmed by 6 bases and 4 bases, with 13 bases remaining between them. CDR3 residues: CASSPSLQYEQYF. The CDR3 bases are TGTGCCAGCAGCCCCTCGTTACAGTACGAGCAGTACTTC.

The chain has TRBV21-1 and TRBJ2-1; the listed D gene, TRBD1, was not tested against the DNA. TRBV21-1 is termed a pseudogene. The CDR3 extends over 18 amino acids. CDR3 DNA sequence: TGTGCCAGCAGCAAATTGAAGACAGGGACGTTCTCCTACAATGAGCAGTTCTTC. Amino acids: CASSKLKTGTFSYNEQFF.

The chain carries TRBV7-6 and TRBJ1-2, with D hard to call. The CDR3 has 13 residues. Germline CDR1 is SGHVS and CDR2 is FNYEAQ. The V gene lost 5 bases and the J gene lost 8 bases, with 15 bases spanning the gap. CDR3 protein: CASSATPSRGYTF. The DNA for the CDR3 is TGTGCCAGCAGCGCCACTCCCTCGAGAGGCTACACCTTC.

CDR3 DNA: TGTGCCAGGTCCAGGGACAGAACGAACACTGAAGCTTTCTTT. This encodes CARSRDRTNTEAFF. The rearrangement uses TRBV6-5 and TRBJ1-1, with TRBD1 matching over 7 bases. V lost 9 bases to trimming and J lost 1 base; unmatched junction nucleotides: 8. CDR1 is MNHEY and CDR2 is SVGAGI in the germline V gene. CDR3 length: 14 residues.

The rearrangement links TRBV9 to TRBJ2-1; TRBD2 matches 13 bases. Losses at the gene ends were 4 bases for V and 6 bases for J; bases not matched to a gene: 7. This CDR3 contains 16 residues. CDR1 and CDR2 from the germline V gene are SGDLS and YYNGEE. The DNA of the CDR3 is TGTGCCAGCAGCTCCTCCGGGACTAGCGGGACCAATGAGCAGTTCTTC. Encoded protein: CASSSSGTSGTNEQFF.

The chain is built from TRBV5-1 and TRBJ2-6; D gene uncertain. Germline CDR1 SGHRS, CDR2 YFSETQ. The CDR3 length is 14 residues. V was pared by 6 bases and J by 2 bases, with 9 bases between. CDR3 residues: CASMNTPGANVLTF. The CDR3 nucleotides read TGCGCCAGCATGAACACCCCTGGGGCCAACGTCCTGACTTTC.

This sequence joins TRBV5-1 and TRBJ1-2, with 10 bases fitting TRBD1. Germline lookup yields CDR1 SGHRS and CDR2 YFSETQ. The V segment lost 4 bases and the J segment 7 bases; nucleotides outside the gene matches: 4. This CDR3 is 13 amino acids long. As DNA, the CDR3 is TGCGCCAGCAGCACCTGGACAGGGGGTGGCTACACCTTC. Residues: CASSTWTGGGYTF.

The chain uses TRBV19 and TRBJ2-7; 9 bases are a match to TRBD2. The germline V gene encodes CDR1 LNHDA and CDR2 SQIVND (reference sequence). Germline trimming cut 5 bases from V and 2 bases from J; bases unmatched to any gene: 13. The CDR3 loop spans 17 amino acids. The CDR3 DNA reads TGTGCCAGTAGTCACAACTCGGGGACTAGCCGGACCTACGAGCAGTACTTC. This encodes CASSHNSGTSRTYEQYF. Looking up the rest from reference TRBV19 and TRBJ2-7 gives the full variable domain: DGGITQSPKYLFRKEGQNVTLSCEQNLNHDAMYWYRQDPGQGLRLIYYSQIVNDFQKGDIAEGYSVSREKKESFPLTVTSAQKNPTAFYLCASSHNSGTSRTYEQYFGPGTRLTVT.

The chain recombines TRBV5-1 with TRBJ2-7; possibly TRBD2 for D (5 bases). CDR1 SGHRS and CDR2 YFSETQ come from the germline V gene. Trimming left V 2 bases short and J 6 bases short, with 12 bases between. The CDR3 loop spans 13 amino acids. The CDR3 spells CASSFFPGGEQYF. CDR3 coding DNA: TGCGCCAGCAGCTTTTTCCCAGGAGGCGAGCAGTACTTC.

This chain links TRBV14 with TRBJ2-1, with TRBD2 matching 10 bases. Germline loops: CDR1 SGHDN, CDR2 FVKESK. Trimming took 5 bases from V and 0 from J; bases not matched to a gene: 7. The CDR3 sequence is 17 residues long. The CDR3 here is CASSSRTSGSSYNEQFF. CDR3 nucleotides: TGTGCCAGCAGCTCACGGACTAGCGGTAGCTCCTACAATGAGCAGTTCTTC.

CDR3 in amino acids: CASSPEFSSGTQYF. Written as DNA, the CDR3 is TGTGCCAGCTCTCCTGAATTTTCCAGCGGCACGCAGTATTTT. The chain couples TRBV18 to TRBJ2-3; possible D gene TRBD2, 5 bases. Trimming removed 6 bases at V and 9 bases at J, with 19 bases between. The CDR3 extends over 14 amino acids. CDR1 is KGHSH, CDR2 LQKENI, per germline.

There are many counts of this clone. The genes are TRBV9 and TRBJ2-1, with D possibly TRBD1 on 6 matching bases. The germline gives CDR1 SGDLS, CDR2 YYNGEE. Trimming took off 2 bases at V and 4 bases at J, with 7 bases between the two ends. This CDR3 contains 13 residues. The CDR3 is CASSVQGYNEQFF. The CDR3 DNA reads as TGTGCCAGCAGCGTTCAGGGGTACAATGAGCAGTTCTTC.

The CDR3 region is CASRSSGTNYGYTF. Here the CDR3 DNA reads TGTGCCAGCAGATCCTCGGGGACTAACTATGGCTACACCTTC. The chain has TRBV6-5 and TRBJ1-2; D is unclear. The CDR3 loop spans 14 amino acids. Germline CDR1 and CDR2: MNHEY and SVGAGI. Trimming shortened V by 6 bases and J by 0 bases, and 11 bases separated the two germline ends.

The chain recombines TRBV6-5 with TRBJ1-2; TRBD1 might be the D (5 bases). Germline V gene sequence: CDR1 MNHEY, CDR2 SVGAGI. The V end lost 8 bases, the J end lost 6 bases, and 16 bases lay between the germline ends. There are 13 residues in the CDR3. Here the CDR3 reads CASHRQLKDGYTF. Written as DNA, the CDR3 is TGTGCCAGCCACAGACAGCTAAAGGATGGCTACACCTTC.

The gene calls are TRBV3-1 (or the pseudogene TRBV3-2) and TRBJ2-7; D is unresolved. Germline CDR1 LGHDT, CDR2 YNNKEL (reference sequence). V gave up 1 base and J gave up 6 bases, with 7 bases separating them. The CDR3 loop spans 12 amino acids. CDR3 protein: CASSQAAGEQYF. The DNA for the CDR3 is TGTGCCAGCAGCCAAGCGGCAGGCGAGCAGTACTTC.

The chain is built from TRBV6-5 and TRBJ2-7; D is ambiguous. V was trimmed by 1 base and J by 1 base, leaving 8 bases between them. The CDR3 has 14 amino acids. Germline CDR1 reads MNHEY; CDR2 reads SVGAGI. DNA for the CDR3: TGTGCCAGCAGTTACTACTCGGGTTCCTACGAGCAGTACTTC. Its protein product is CASSYYSGSYEQYF.

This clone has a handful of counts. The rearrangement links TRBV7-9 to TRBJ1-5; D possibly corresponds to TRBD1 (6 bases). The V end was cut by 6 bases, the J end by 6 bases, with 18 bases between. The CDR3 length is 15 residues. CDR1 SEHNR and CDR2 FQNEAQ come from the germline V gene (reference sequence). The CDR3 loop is CASSSRTEMGQPQHF. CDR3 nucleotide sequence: TGTGCCAGCAGTTCTCGGACAGAAATGGGTCAGCCCCAGCATTTT.

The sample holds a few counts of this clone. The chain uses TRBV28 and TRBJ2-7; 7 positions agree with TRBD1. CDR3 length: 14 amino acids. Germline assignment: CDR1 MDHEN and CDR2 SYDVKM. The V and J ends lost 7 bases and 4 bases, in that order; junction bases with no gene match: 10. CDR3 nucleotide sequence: TGTGCCAGCATCCCCGGGACAGTATCTTACGAGCAGTACTTC. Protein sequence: CASIPGTVSYEQYF.

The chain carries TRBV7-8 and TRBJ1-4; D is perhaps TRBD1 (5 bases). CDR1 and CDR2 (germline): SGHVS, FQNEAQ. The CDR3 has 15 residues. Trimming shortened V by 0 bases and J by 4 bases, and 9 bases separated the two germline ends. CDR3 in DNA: TGTGCCAGCAGCTTAGCCGGGGGGGTTAATGAAAAACTGTTTTTT. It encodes CASSLAGGVNEKLFF.

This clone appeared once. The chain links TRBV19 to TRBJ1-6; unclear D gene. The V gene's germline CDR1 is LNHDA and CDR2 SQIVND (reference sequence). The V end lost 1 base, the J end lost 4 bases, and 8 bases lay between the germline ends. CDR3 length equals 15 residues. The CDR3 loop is CASSIGTGYNSPLHF. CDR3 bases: TGTGCCAGTAGTATAGGCACGGGGTATAATTCACCCCTCCACTTT.

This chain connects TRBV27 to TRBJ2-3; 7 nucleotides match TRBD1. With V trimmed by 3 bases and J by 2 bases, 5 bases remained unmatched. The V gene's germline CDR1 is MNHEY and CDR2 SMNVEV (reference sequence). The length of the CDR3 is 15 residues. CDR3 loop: CASSLRDRATDTQYF. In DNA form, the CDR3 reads TGTGCCAGCAGTTTGAGGGACAGAGCCACAGATACGCAGTATTTT.

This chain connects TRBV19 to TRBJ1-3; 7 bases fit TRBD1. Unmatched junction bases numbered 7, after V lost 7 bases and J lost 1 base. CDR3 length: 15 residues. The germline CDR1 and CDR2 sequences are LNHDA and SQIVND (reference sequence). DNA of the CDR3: TGTGCCAGTAACCGTGCAGGGGGGTCTGGAAACACCATATATTTT. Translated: CASNRAGGSGNTIYF.